This paragraph covers one T cell receptor beta chain sequence. Its matching antigen is unknown. The sample is drawn from a study of shared clonotypes between healthy human individuals. As defined, naive CD8 cells were CD45RO-negative and positively selected for CCR7, with terminally differentiated effector memory CD45RA+ cells excluded. Deep-level running was used for the assay. Genomic DNA per cell subset filled all wells of several immunoSEQ plates. Under the authors' procedure: Sequence data from immunoSEQ were junction-only and lacked quality scores; consequently, filtering differed. Profiling relied on immunoSEQ multiplex PCR, and the TCRdb table lists in-frame clones only, not all of them. Clone size and the V and J calls come from that table; the DNA yielded D and trimming. The table has 650,000 to 800,000 clones, about 90% seen once. The germline V and J ends were trimmed by 5 bases and 2 bases, with 13 bases remaining between them. This CDR3 contains 14 residues. CDR1 and CDR2 from the germline V gene are SEHNR and FQNEAQ (reference sequence).

Study results and caveats: In contrast to clonotypes shared by all four donors, non-shared clonotypes had lower generation probabilities.

The V call is TRBV7-9, the J call TRBJ2-7; D is perhaps TRBD2 (6 bases). Material: naive CD8+ T cells sorted from blood. The clonotype was recovered from a man younger than 45 in good health. This CDR3 is CASSPRGGAYEQYF. CDR3 bases: TGTGCCAGCAGCCCCCGAGGAGGGGCCTACGAGCAGTACTTC.